What follows are 20 T cell receptor beta chains derived from one specimen sequenced in a study. Each CDR3 protein gets one entry after TCRdb re-called the 5' RACE reads with MiXCR. The repertoire holds tens of thousands of distinct CDR3 sequences, with approximately 22% as singletons. Sequencing was carried out using memory CD4+ T cells sorted from a lymph node. Subset indicated: memory CD4+ T cells, CD4+CD45RO+CD25-. The receptors were gathered from a female donor with breast cancer.

V and J are TRBV6-1 and TRBJ2-5; D is unresolved. The CDR3 has 15 residues. V was shortened by 1 base and J by 5 bases, with 14 bases between the two germline ends. Germline lookup yields CDR1 MNHNS and CDR2 SASEGT. CDR3 loop: CASSEGAIRLETQYF. CDR3 DNA sequence: TGTGCCAGCAGTGAAGGAGCCATCCGCTTGGAGACCCAGTACTTC.

This chain connects TRBV7-2 to TRBJ2-7; D may correspond to TRBD1 or TRBD2 (5 bases each). From germline, CDR1 is SGHTA and CDR2 FQGNSA. The length of the CDR3 is 12 residues. The ends were cut back, 5 bases at V and 6 bases at J, with 11 bases in the middle. The chain's CDR3 is CASSLGRGEQYF. Written as DNA, the CDR3 is TGTGCCAGCAGCCTGGGACGGGGCGAGCAGTACTTC.

The rearrangement joins TRBV10-3 to TRBJ2-7; unclear D gene. CDR3 length equals 12 residues. The germline V and J ends were trimmed by 7 bases and 4 bases, with 11 bases remaining between them. Germline values: CDR1 ENHRY, CDR2 SYGVKD. CDR3 nucleotides: TGTGCCATCAACTCCCCCGGTTACGAGCAGTACTTC. Amino acids: CAINSPGYEQYF.

At least ten counts were recorded for this clonotype. This chain connects TRBV5-1 to TRBJ2-1, with D perhaps matching TRBD1 (6 bases). Per the germline V gene, CDR1 is SGHRS and CDR2 is YFSETQ. This CDR3 has 13 residues. V lost 7 bases to trimming and J lost 4 bases, with 12 bases between them. CDR3 in DNA: TGCGCCAGCTGCCGGGACAATTACAATGAGCAGTTCTTC. It yields the protein CASCRDNYNEQFF.

This clonotype was counted many times. This chain joins TRBV12-3 or TRBV12-4 and TRBJ1-1; 7 positions match TRBD1. The junction had 4 bases not matched to a gene; V was cut back by 5 bases and J by 4 bases. The CDR3 contains 13 residues. The CDR3 reads CASSPTGATEAFF. The CDR3, as DNA: TGTGCCAGCAGTCCTACAGGGGCCACTGAAGCTTTCTTT.

In its sample, this clonotype was seen a few times. The CDR3 carries no conserved terminal phenylalanine or tryptophan, so it likely arises from a read error. The chain has TRBV5-1 and TRBJ2-2; D might be TRBD1 (5 bases). The V gene lost 7 bases and the J gene lost 3 bases, with 10 bases spanning the gap. The CDR3 is 13 residues long. In germline, CDR1 is SGHRS, CDR2 YFSETQ. The CDR3 DNA is TGCGCCAGCCAGGGTGGCGACACCGGGGAGCTGTTTCTT. As protein: CASQGGDTGELFL.

V and J are TRBV18 and TRBJ2-3; D not resolved. Germline CDR1 is KGHSH and CDR2 is LQKENI. The CDR3 length is 11 residues. Trimming stripped 3 bases from V and 5 bases from J, with 3 bases between. The CDR3 here is CASSPGDTQYF. The CDR3 DNA sequence: TGTGCCAGCTCACCCGGAGATACGCAGTATTTT.

This rearrangement joins TRBV7-2 to TRBJ2-7; D unresolved. Trimming stripped 2 bases from V and 3 bases from J, with 8 bases between. CDR3 length equals 13 residues. Germline CDR1 reads SGHTA; CDR2 reads FQGNSA. CDR3 amino acids: CASSLLGFYEQYF. The DNA of the CDR3 is TGTGCCAGCAGCTTATTGGGGTTCTACGAGCAGTACTTC. Drawing the rest from reference TRBV7-2 and TRBJ2-7, the complete variable domain is GAGVSQSPSNKVTEKGKDVELRCDPISGHTALYWYRQSLGQGLEFLIYFQGNSAPDKSGLPSDRFSAERTGGSVSTLTIQRTQQEDSAVYLCASSLLGFYEQYFGPGTRLTVT.

This clonotype came up once. The gene calls are TRBV11-2 and TRBJ1-1; TRBD1 agrees at 8 bases. The junction had 5 bases not matched to a gene; V was cut back by 5 bases and J by 0 bases. CDR1 and CDR2 (germline): SGHAT, FQNNGV. The CDR3 is 15 amino acids. CDR3 in amino acids: CASSLRTGMNTEAFF. The CDR3 nucleotides read TGTGCCAGCAGCCTCCGGACAGGGATGAACACTGAAGCTTTCTTT. Full variable domain (outside the CDR3, taken from reference TRBV11-2 and TRBJ1-1): EAGVAQSPRYKIIEKRQSVAFWCNPISGHATLYWYQQILGQGPKLLIQFQNNGVVDDSQLPKDRFSAERLKGVDSTLKIQPAKLEDSAVYLCASSLRTGMNTEAFFGQGTRLTVV.

Written as DNA, the CDR3 is TGTGCCAGCAGTCATCTCCAGGGTGATGGCTACACCTTC. Protein product: CASSHLQGDGYTF. The chain recombines TRBV3-1 with TRBJ1-2; possibly TRBD1 for D (5 bases). The CDR3 consists of 13 residues. The ends were cut back, 6 bases at V and 6 bases at J, with 14 bases in the middle. CDR1 is LGHDT and CDR2 is YNNKEL in the germline V gene (reference sequence).

The chain employs TRBV20-1 and TRBJ1-4, with unresolved D. CDR1 is DFQATT, CDR2 SNEGSKA, per germline (reference sequence). The CDR3 has 14 amino acids. Trimming took off 4 bases at V and 4 bases at J, with 13 bases between the two ends. In DNA, the CDR3 is TGCAGTGCTAAGGAGTCCCGGAGTAATGAAAAACTGTTTTTT. Translation gives CSAKESRSNEKLFF.

The chain has TRBV18 and TRBJ2-7, with 7 positions matching TRBD1. Germline V gene sequence: CDR1 KGHSH, CDR2 LQKENI. The CDR3 is 14 residues long. J gave up 0 bases and V 6 bases, and 5 bases lay outside the gene matches. CDR3 protein: CASSGTDFSYEQYF. DNA for the CDR3: TGTGCCAGCTCCGGGACAGATTTCTCCTACGAGCAGTACTTC.

The CDR3 spells CASSLDGRAPQFF. The CDR3 DNA follows: TGCGCCAGCAGCTTGGACGGGCGGGCCCCCCAGTTCTTC. V and J are TRBV5-1 and TRBJ2-1; a weak D match, TRBD2 (5 bases). CDR1 SGHRS and CDR2 YFSETQ come from the germline V gene. This CDR3 is built from 13 residues. V was pared by 0 bases and J by 13 bases, with 14 bases between.

This clonotype was observed a few times. The chain uses TRBV2 and TRBJ2-3; 12 nucleotides align to TRBD2. V was pared by 10 bases and J by 2 bases, with 4 bases of the junction left unmatched. CDR1 and CDR2 from the germline V gene are SNHLY and FYNNEI. The CDR3 is made up of 14 amino acids. CDR3 amino acids: CAITSGGNTDTQYF. The CDR3 bases are TGTGCCATAACTAGCGGGGGGAACACAGATACGCAGTATTTT.

V and J are TRBV7-2 and TRBJ1-5; D might be TRBD1 (5 bases). Trimming left V 4 bases short and J 7 bases short, with 8 bases between. Germline loops: CDR1 SGHTA, CDR2 FQGNSA. This CDR3 has 12 amino acids. CDR3 in DNA: TGTGCCAGCAGCTCGGGACGCCAGCCCCAGCATTTT. It encodes CASSSGRQPQHF.

The V gene is TRBV30, the J gene TRBJ1-5; D may be TRBD1 (6 bases). Germline lookup yields CDR1 GTSNPN and CDR2 SVGIG (reference sequence). Trimming removed 2 bases at V and 6 bases at J, with 11 bases between. The CDR3 is 13 amino acids. The CDR3 nucleotides read TGTGCCTGGAGTCCTGGGGGGCCTCAGCCCCAGCATTTT. Its protein product is CAWSPGGPQPQHF.

The chain has TRBV20-1 and TRBJ2-7, with 11 bases that match TRBD2. Germline V lookup: CDR1 DFQATT, CDR2 SNEGSKA (reference sequence). V lost 0 bases and J lost 3; bases outside the gene matches: 7. CDR3 size: 16 residues. The CDR3 protein is CSARDLRLAGHYEQYF. CDR3 bases: TGCAGTGCTAGAGATCTCCGACTAGCGGGACACTACGAGCAGTACTTC.

This clonotype has a count of ten or more. The rearrangement links TRBV27 to TRBJ1-2, with 10 bases matching TRBD1. Unmatched junction bases numbered 14, after V lost 5 bases and J lost 8 bases. There are 16 residues in the CDR3. The germline V gene has CDR1 MNHEY and CDR2 SMNVEV (reference sequence). The CDR3 DNA reads TGTGCCAGCAGTCCTCGACAGGGGGCTGGCAAAGCGGGCTACACCTTC. The encoded protein is CASSPRQGAGKAGYTF.

This clonotype was seen repeatedly, ten times or more. The chain has TRBV5-1 and TRBJ1-1, with unresolved D. The germline V gene has CDR1 SGHRS and CDR2 YFSETQ. This CDR3 is built from 13 residues. Trimming stripped 5 bases from V and 0 bases from J, with 8 bases between. CDR3 in amino acids: CASRSSLNTEAFF. The CDR3 region has the DNA TGCGCCAGCAGGAGCTCGTTGAACACTGAAGCTTTCTTT.

Regarding this clonotype: Compared with germline, one end of the junction differs, possibly owing to a read error. The rearrangement uses TRBV7-2 and TRBJ1-1; D gene ambiguous. CDR1 is SGHTA and CDR2 is FQGNSA in the germline V gene. The CDR3 has 14 residues. The CDR3 nucleotides read TGTGCCAGCCGCCCGGGCCCTTCGAACACTGAATCTTTCTTT. Translated, it gives CASRPGPSNTESFF.